Listed here are 4 T cell receptor beta chains from one sample, sequenced in a study of identifying expanded T cells in peripheral blood. Libraries were prepared by immunoSEQ multiplex PCR; TCRdb keeps only in-frame clonotypes and omits some of them. Among more than 45,000 clones listed, roughly nine tenths were seen once. Material for sequencing was blood. Receptor source: a person aged 18 to 70 in good health.

This chain uses TRBV6-4 with TRBJ1-5; no clear D. CDR1 MRHNA and CDR2 SNTAGT come from the germline V gene. The CDR3 is 13 amino acids. The V and J ends lost 3 bases and 1 base respectively, with 4 bases between them. This chain's CDR3 is CASSDESNQPQHF. The CDR3 coding sequence is TGTGCCAGCAGTGATGAGAGCAATCAGCCCCAGCATTTT.

This chain connects TRBV12-5 to TRBJ1-4, with 7 bases matching TRBD1. Germline assignment: CDR1 LGHNT and CDR2 FRNRAP. This CDR3 has 14 residues. J lost 5 bases, V lost 6 bases, and 6 bases had no gene match. The CDR3 DNA reads TGTGCTAGTGGCCCCGGACAGGTGAATGAAAAACTGTTTTTT. It translates to CASGPGQVNEKLFF.

The chain carries TRBV30 and TRBJ1-1; no clear D gene. From germline, CDR1 is GTSNPN and CDR2 SVGIG (reference sequence). Trimming removed 0 bases from V and 7 bases from J, with 6 bases in between. The length of the CDR3 is 11 residues. CDR3 loop: CAWSVRLEAFF. As DNA, the CDR3 is TGTGCCTGGAGTGTCAGACTTGAAGCTTTCTTT.

The CDR3 nucleotides read TGTGCCAGCAGGAGGACGGAGGTCCATTACGAGCAGTACTTC. Translated: CASRRTEVHYEQYF. This chain links TRBV27 with TRBJ2-7; the D gene is possibly TRBD2 (5 bases). CDR1 is MNHEY and CDR2 is SMNVEV in the germline V gene (reference sequence). V was clipped by 6 bases and J by 4 bases, with 16 bases between them. The CDR3 loop spans 14 amino acids.